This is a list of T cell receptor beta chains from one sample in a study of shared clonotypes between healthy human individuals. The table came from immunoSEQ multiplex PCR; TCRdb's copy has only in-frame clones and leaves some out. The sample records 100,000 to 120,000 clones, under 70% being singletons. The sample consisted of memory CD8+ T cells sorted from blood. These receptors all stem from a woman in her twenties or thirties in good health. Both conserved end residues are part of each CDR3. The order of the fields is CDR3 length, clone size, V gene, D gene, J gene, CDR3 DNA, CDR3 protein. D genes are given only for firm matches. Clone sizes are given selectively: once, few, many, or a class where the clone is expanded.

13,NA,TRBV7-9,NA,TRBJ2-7,TGTGCCAGCAGCTTATCGACGGACTACGAGCAGTACTTC,CASSLSTDYEQYF
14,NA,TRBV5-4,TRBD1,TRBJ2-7,TGTGCCAGCAGCGCCGGACAGGGTGGGTACGAGCAGTACTTC,CASSAGQGGYEQYF
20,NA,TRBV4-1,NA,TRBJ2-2,TGCGCCAGCAGCCAAGATGCCCACAATCCGGGCGGAGACCCCACCGGGGAGCTGTTTTTT,CASSQDAHNPGGDPTGELFF
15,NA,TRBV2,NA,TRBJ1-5,TGTGCCAGCAGTGAAGAACTGTTTAGCAATCAGCCCCAGCATTTT,CASSEELFSNQPQHF
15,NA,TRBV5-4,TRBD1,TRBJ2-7,TGTGCCAGCAGAAAACAGGGGGTGGGGTCCTACGAGCAGTACTTC,CASRKQGVGSYEQYF
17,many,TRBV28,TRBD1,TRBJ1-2,TGTGCCAGCAGCCCAAACAGGGGGAGTACCTTTAACTATGGCTACACCTTC,CASSPNRGSTFNYGYTF
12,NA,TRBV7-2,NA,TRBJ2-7,TGTGCCAGCAGCTCGACAGTCTACGAGCAGTACTTC,CASSSTVYEQYF
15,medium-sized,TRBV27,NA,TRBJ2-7,TGTGCCAGCAGTGCCACGGCCCTCGGCCTCTACGAGCAGTACTTC,CASSATALGLYEQYF
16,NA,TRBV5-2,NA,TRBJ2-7,TGTGCCAGCAGCCACGAAAGCGGGAGAGGGGGTGACGAGCAGTACTTC,CASSHESGRGGDEQYF
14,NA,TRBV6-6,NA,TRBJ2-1,TGTGCCAGCAGTTTGGACCCCTATAACAATGAGCAGTTCTTC,CASSLDPYNNEQFF
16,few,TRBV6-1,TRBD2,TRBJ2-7,TGTGCCAGCAGTGAACTTCAACTAGCGGGCGCCTACGAGCAGTACTTC,CASSELQLAGAYEQYF
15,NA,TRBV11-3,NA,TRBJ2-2,TGTGCCAGCAGCCCCGAGGGCCTTAACACCGGGGAGCTGTTTTTT,CASSPEGLNTGELFF
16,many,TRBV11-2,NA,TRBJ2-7,TGTGCCAGCAGCTTAGAGTGGCCCAGCGCTCCCTACGAGCAGTACTTC,CASSLEWPSAPYEQYF
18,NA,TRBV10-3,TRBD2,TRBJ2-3,TGTGCCATCAGTGAAACCAGACCGGGACTAAAAAGCACAGATACGCAGTATTTT,CAISETRPGLKSTDTQYF
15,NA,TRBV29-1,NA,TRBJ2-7,TGCAGCGTTGAGATCCCAGCGGTTCTTACCTACGAGCAGTACTTC,CSVEIPAVLTYEQYF
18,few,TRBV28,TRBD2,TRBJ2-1,TGTGCCAGCAGTTTCAAACTAGTGGGGCGGGAGAGAATTGGTGAGCAGTTCTTC,CASSFKLVGRERIGEQFF
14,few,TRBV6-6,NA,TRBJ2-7,TGTGCCAGCAGGCTCCAGGGGTTAGGAAACGAGCAGTACTTC,CASRLQGLGNEQYF
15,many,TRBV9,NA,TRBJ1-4,TGTGCCAGCAGCGAGGGGTCCCTAACAGCCGAAAAACTGTTTTTT,CASSEGSLTAEKLFF
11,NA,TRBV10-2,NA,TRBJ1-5,TGCGCCAGCGGGACCGACATTCCCCAGCATTTT,CASGTDIPQHF
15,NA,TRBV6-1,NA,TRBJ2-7,TGTGCCAGCAGTGAAGAAGGGGCTAGCAGCTACGAGCAGTACTTC,CASSEEGASSYEQYF
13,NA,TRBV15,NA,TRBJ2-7,TGTGCCACCAGCAACACAGGACCCTACGAGCAGTACTTC,CATSNTGPYEQYF
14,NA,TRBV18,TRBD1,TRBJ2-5,TGTGCCAGCTCACCGTGGGACAGCCAAGAGACCCAGTACTTC,CASSPWDSQETQYF
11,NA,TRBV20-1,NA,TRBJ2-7,TGCAGTGCTAGGACTAGTTACGAGCAGTACTTC,CSARTSYEQYF
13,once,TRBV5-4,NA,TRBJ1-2,TGTGCCAGCAGCTCTGACACCAACTATGGCTACACCTTC,CASSSDTNYGYTF
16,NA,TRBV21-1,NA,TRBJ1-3,TGTGCCAGCAGTATTCGGACAGGAACCTCTGGAAACACCATATATTTT,CASSIRTGTSGNTIYF
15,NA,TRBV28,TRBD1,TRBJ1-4,TGTGCCAGCAGTTCCTCCCCGGGACAGATTGAAAAACTGTTTTTT,CASSSSPGQIEKLFF
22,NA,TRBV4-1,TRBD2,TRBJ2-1,TGCGCCAGCAGCCCCATTATCCCCGGACTAGCGGGGATTATCGGTGAGAGGGTTGAGCAGTTCTTC,CASSPIIPGLAGIIGERVEQFF
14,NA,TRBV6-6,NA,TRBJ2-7,TGTGCCAGCAGTCTTCCCGACAGATACTACGAGCAGTACTTC,CASSLPDRYYEQYF
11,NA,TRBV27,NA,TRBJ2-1,TGTGCCAGCAGCCCGGGAAATGAGCAGTTCTTC,CASSPGNEQFF
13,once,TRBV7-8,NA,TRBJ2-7,TGTGCCAGCAGCTTACAGACCGCCTACGAGCAGTACTTC,CASSLQTAYEQYF
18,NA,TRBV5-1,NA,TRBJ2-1,TGCGCCAGCAGCTTTATGGATTTCGGGCGGTACTCCTACAATGAGCAGTTCTTC,CASSFMDFGRYSYNEQFF
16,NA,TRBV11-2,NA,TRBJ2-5,TGTGCCAGCAGCAGTCGGGATCAGCAGTACCAAGAGACCCAGTACTTC,CASSSRDQQYQETQYF
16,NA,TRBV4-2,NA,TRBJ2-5,TGTGCCAGCAGCCAAGTGGCCGGGGGAGAGGAAGAGACCCAGTACTTC,CASSQVAGGEEETQYF
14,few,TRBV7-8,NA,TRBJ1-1,TGTGCCAGCAGTTACGCCTCGAGGACTACTGAAGCTTTCTTT,CASSYASRTTEAFF
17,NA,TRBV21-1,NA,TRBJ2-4,TGTGCCAGCAGCAGAGCGCCGGGCCGCGAAGCCAAAAACATTCAGTACTTC,CASSRAPGREAKNIQYF
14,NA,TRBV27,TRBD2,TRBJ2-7,TGTGCCAGCAGTTCACTAGCGGGTCCCTACGAGCAGTACTTC,CASSSLAGPYEQYF
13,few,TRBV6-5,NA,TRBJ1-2,TGTGCCAGCAGTCCCGGCCAGCGGGGTGGCTACACCTTC,CASSPGQRGGYTF
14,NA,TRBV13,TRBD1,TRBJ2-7,TGTGCCAGCAGCTCCGGGACAGGGCGCTACGAGCAGTACTTC,CASSSGTGRYEQYF
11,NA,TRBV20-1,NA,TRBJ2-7,TGCAGTGCAACCGGGCACTACGAGCAGTACTTC,CSATGHYEQYF
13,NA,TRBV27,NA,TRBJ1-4,TGTGCCAGCAGAAGATCGGGTAATGAAAAACTGTTTTTT,CASRRSGNEKLFF
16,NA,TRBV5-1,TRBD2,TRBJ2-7,TGCGCCAGCAGCTTGGAGTTCCGGACTAGTTCCTACGAGCAGTACTTC,CASSLEFRTSSYEQYF
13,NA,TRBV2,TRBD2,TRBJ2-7,TGTGCCAGCAAAGGGGCTAGCGGCCACGAGCAGTACTTC,CASKGASGHEQYF
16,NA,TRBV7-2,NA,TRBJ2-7,TGTGCCAGCAGCGGGGTGCGGACGTATATCTTATACGAGCAGTACTTC,CASSGVRTYILYEQYF
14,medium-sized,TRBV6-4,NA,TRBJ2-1,TGTGCCAGCAGTGAGGGCAGGGAAGGGAATGAGCAGTTCTTC,CASSEGREGNEQFF
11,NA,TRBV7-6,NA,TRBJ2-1,TGTGCCAGCAGAGAACGGAATGAGCAGTTCTTC,CASRERNEQFF